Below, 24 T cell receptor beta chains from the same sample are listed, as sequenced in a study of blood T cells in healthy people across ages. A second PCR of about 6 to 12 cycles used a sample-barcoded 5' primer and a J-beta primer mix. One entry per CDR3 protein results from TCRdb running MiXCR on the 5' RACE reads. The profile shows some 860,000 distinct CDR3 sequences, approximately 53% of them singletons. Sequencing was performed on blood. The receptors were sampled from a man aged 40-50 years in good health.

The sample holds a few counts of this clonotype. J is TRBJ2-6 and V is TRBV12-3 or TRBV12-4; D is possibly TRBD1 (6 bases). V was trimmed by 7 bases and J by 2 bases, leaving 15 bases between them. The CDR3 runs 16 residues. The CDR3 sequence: CASISPQGTGANVLTF. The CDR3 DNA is TGTGCCAGCATCTCACCCCAGGGGACTGGGGCCAACGTCCTGACTTTC.

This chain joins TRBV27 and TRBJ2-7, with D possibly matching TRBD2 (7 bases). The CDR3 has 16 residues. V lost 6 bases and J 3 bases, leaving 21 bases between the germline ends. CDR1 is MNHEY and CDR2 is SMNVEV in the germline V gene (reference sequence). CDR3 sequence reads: CASSSQGRGADYEQYF. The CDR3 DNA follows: TGTGCCAGCAGCTCCCAGGGTCGGGGGGCGGACTACGAGCAGTACTTC.

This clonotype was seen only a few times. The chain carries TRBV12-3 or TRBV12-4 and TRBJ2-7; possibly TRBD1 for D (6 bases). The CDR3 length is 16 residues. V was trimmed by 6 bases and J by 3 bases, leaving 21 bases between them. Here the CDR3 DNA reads TGTGCCAGCAGCTTCAGAACAGGGCCCCCTTTCTACGAGCAGTACTTC. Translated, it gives CASSFRTGPPFYEQYF.

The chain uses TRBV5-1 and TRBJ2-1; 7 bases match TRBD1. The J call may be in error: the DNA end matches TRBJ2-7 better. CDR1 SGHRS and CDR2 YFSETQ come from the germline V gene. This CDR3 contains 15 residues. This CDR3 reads CASSYRGRSYNEQYF. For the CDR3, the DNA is TGCGCCAGCAGCTACAGGGGAAGGTCCTACAATGAGCAGTACTTC.

In DNA, the CDR3 is TGTGCCATCAGTGATCCCCCGTCCCCCCTCCACTTT. Translation gives CAISDPPSPLHF. The chain recombines TRBV10-3 with TRBJ1-6; the D is unclear. Trimming pared 3 bases from V and 13 bases from J, leaving 10 bases between. The germline V gene has CDR1 ENHRY and CDR2 SYGVKD. The CDR3 runs 12 residues.

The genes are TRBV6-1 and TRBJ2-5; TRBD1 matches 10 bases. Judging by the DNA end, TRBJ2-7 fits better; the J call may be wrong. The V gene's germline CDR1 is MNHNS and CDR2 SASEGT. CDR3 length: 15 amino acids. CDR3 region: CASSESGTGAYEQYF. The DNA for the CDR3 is TGTGCCAGCAGTGAATCCGGGACAGGGGCATACGAGCAGTACTTC.

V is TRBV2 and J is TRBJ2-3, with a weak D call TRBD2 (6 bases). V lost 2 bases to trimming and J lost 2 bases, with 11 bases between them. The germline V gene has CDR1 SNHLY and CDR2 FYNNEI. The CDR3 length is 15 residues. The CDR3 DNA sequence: TGTGCCAGCAGTGAAAGGCGGGGCACCACAGATACGCAGTATTTT. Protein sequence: CASSERRGTTDTQYF.

CDR3 region: CASSYGFDRGTEAFF. The CDR3 DNA sequence: TGTGCCAGCAGTTATGGATTCGATCGTGGCACTGAAGCTTTCTTT. This chain uses TRBV7-2 with TRBJ1-1; D is unclear. Trimming shortened V by 6 bases and J by 4 bases, and 18 bases separated the two germline ends. This CDR3 region has 15 residues. The germline V gene has CDR1 SGHTA and CDR2 FQGNSA.

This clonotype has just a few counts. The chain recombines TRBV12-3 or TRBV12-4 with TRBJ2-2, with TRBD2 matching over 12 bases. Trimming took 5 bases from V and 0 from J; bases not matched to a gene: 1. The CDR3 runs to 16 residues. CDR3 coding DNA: TGTGCCAGCAGTCGGACTAGCGGGGCGAACACCGGGGAGCTGTTTTTT. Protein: CASSRTSGANTGELFF.

The CDR3 DNA is TGTGCCAGCAGCTCCGGCCCGGATAGAAATGGCTACACCTTC. It is translated as CASSSGPDRNGYTF. This chain connects TRBV7-2 to TRBJ1-2; D gene unclear. CDR3 length: 14 residues. Germline V gene sequence: CDR1 SGHTA, CDR2 FQGNSA. V was trimmed by 4 bases and J by 6 bases, leaving 15 bases between them. Full variable domain (missing parts from reference TRBV7-2 and TRBJ1-2): GAGVSQSPSNKVTEKGKDVELRCDPISGHTALYWYRQSLGQGLEFLIYFQGNSAPDKSGLPSDRFSAERTGGSVSTLTIQRTQQEDSAVYLCASSSGPDRNGYTFGSGTRLTVV.

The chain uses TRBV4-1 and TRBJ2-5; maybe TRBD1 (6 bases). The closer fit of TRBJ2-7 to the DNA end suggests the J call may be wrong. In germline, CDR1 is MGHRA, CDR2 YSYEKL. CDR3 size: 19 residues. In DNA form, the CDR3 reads TGCGCCAGCAGCCAAGATTATGGTGCGCTCAGGGGTGAGTCCTACGAGCAGTACTTC. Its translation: CASSQDYGALRGESYEQYF.

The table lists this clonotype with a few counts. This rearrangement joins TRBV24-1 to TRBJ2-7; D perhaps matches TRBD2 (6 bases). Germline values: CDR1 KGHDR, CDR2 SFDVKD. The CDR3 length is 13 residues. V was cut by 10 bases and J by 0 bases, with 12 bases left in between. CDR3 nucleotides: TGTGCCACAGCCGGAGGGTCCTCCTACGAGCAGTACTTC. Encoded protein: CATAGGSSYEQYF.

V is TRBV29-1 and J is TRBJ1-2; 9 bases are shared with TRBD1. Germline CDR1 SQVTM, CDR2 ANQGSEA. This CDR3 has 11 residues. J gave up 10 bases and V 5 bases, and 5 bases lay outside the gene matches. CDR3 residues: CSVSGQGHYTF. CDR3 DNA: TGCAGCGTTTCGGGACAGGGACACTACACCTTC.

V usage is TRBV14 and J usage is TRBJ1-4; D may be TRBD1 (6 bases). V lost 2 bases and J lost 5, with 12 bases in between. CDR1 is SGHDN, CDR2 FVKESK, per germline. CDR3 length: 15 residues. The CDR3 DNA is TGTGCCAGCAGCCAAATGGGACATTGGAATGAAAAACTGTTTTTT. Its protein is CASSQMGHWNEKLFF.

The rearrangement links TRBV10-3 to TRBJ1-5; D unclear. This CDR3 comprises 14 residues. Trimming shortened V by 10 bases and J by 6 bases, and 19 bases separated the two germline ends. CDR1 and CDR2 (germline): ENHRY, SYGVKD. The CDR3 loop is CATSPPQSGQPQHF. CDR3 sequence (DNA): TGTGCCACGTCGCCTCCACAAAGCGGTCAGCCCCAGCATTTT.

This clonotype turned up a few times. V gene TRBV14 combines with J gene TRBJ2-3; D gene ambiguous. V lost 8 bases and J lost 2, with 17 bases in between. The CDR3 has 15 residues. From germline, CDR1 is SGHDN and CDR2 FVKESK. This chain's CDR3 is CASSGRGFPTDTQYF. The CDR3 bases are TGTGCCAGCTCTGGACGCGGATTCCCCACAGATACGCAGTATTTT.

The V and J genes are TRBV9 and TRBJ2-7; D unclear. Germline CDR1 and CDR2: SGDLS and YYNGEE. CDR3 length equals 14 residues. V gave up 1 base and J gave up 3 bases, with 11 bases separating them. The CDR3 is CASSVRYNGYEQYF. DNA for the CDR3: TGTGCCAGCAGCGTACGATATAACGGCTACGAGCAGTACTTC. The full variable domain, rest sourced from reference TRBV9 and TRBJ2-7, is DSGVTQTPKHLITATGQRVTLRCSPRSGDLSVYWYQQSLDQGLQFLIQYYNGEERAKGNILERFSAQQFPDLHSELNLSSLELGDSALYFCASSVRYNGYEQYFGPGTRLTVT.

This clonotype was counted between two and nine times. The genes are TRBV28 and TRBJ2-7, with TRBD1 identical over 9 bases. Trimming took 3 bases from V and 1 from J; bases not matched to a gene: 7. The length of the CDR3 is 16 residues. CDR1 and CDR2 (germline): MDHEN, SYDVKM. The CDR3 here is CASSLVGGTGSYEQYF. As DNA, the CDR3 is TGTGCCAGCAGTTTGGTTGGCGGGACAGGGTCCTACGAGCAGTACTTC.

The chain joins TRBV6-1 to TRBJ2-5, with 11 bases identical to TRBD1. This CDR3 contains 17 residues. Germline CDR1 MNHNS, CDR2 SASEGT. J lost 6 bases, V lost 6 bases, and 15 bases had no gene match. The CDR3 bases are TGTGCCAGCAGCTCCCAACCCCGGGACAGGGGGGCGAAGACCCAGTACTTC. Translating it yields CASSSQPRDRGAKTQYF.

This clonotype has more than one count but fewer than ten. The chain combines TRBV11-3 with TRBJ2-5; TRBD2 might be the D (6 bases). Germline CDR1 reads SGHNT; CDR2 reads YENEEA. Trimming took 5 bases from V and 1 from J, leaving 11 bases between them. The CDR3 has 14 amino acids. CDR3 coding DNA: TGTGCCAGCAGCCCGGGCGGGACCCAAGAGACCCAGTACTTC. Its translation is CASSPGGTQETQYF.

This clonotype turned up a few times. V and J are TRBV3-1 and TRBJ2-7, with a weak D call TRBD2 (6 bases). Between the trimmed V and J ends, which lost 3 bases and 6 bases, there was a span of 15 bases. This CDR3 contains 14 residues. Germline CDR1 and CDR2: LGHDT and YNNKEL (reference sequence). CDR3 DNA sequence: TGTGCCAGCAGCCACGACTTTGGGGGGAGCGAGCAGTACTTC. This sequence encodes CASSHDFGGSEQYF.

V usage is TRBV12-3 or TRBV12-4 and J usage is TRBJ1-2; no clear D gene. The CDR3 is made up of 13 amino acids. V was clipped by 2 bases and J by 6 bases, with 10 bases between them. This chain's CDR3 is CASSLLSSNGYTF. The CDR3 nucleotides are TGTGCCAGCAGTTTATTATCCTCTAATGGCTACACCTTC.

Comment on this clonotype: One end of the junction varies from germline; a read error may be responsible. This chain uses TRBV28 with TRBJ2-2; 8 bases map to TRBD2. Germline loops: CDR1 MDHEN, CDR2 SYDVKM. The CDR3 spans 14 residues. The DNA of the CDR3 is TGTGCCAGCTACCTCGGGGGGGTGGCCGGGGAACTGTTTTTT. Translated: CASYLGGVAGELFF.

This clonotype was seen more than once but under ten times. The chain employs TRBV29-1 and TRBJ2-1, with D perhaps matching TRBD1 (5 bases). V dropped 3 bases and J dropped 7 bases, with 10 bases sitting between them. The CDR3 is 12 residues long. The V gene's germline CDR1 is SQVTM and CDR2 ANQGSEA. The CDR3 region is CSVDRQRNEQFF. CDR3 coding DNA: TGCAGCGTTGATAGACAGCGTAATGAGCAGTTCTTC.